This T cell receptor beta chain was identified in a study of T cell repertoires in cytomegalovirus infection. Study-wide context: Signatures in public TCR beta sequences pointed to both CMV infection and matching HLA type.

TCRdb reprocessed the reads via MiXCR and lists one record per CDR3 protein. Counted here are approximately 600,000 distinct CDR3 sequences, around two fifths occurring once; the ten biggest clones make up about half. This CDR3 has 12 amino acids. CDR1 MDHEN and CDR2 SYDVKM come from the germline V gene. With 8 bases clipped from V and 6 bases from J, the junction kept 6 bases outside the gene matches. Details on this clonotype: Its specificity is not known.

The source of this sequence is a human donor in good health (CMV status not recorded). Some clones in this sample may be carry-over from other donors' samples. This sequence joins TRBV28 and TRBJ1-1; TRBD1 agrees at 7 bases. Sequencing used cultured PBMCs, obtained from culture after CMV antigen stimulation. CDR3 in DNA: TGTGCCAGCCGGACAGGCCCCCCTGAAGCTTTCTTT. It is translated as CASRTGPPEAFF.